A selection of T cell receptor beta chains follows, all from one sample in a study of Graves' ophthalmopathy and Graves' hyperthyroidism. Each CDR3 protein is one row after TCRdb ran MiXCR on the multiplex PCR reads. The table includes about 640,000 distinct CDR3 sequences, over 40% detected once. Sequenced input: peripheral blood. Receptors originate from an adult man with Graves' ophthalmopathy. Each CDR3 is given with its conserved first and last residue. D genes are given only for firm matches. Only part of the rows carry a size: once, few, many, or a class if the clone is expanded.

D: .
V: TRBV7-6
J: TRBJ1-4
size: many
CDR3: CASSLETLPNEKLFF
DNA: TGTGCCAGCAGCTTGGAGACGTTACCGAATGAAAAACTGTTTTTT

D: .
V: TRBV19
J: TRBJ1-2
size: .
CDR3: CASSNVDGYTF
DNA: TGTGCCAGTAGTAACGTGGATGGCTACACCTTC

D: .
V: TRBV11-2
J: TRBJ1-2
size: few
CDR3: CASSPRQAYGYTF
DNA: TGTGCCAGCAGCCCCAGACAGGCCTATGGCTACACCTTC

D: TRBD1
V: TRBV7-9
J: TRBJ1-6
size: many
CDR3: CASSSQGVHNSPLHF
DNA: TGTGCCAGCAGCTCACAGGGGGTTCATAATTCACCCCTCCACTTT

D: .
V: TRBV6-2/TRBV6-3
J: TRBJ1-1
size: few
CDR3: CASKIGGRTEAFF
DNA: TGTGCCAGCAAAATCGGGGGAAGAACTGAAGCTTTCTTT

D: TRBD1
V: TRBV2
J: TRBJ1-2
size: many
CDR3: CASKGRQGANGYTF
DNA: TGTGCCAGCAAGGGGCGCCAGGGGGCCAATGGCTACACCTTC

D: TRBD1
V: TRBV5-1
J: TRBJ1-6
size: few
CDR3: CASSKGTGSPLGSPLHF
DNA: TGCGCCAGCAGCAAGGGGACAGGGAGTCCTTTAGGATCACCCCTCCACTTT

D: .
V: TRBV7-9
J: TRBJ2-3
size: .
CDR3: CASSQVGRATQYF
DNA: TGCGCCAGCAGCCAAGTCGGGCGGGCTACGCAGTATTTT

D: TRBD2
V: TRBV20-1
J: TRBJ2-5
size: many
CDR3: CSARALTSEETQYF
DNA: TGCAGTGCTAGAGCCCTGACTAGCGAGGAGACCCAGTACTTC

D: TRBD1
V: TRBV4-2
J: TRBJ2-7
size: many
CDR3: CASSSTGQSSYEQYF
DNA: TGTGCCAGCAGCTCAACGGGACAGAGTTCCTACGAGCAGTACTTC

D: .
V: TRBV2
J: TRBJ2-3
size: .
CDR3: CASSLAITDTQYF
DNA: TGTGCCAGCAGCTTGGCCATCACAGATACGCAGTATTTT

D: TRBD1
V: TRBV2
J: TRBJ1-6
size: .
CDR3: CASRIDRGSDSPLHF
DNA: TGTGCCAGCAGGATTGACAGGGGATCTGATTCACCCCTCCACTTT

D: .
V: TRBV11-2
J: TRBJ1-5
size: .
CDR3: CASSSQRDHPQETQHF
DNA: TGTGCCAGCAGCTCTCAGCGGGATCACCCCCAAGAGACCCAGCATTTT

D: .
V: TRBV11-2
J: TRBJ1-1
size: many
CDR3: CASSPSGRLNTEAFF
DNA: TGTGCCAGCAGCCCGTCGGGGCGGTTGAACACTGAAGCTTTCTTT

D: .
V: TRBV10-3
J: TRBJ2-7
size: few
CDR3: CASSPGLDPYEQYF
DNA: TGTGCCAGCAGCCCGGGACTGGACCCCTACGAGCAGTACTTC

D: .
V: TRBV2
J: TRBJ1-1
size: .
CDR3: CASSEARQAEAFF
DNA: TGTGCCAGCAGTGAAGCGCGGCAGGCGGAAGCTTTCTTT

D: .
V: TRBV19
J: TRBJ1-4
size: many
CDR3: CASSIGGANEKLFF
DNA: TGTGCCAGTAGTATCGGGGGGGCTAATGAAAAACTGTTTTTT

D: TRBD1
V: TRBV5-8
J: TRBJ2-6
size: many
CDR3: CASSPPQGAGGANVLTF
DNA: TGTGCCAGCAGCCCACCACAGGGGGCGGGAGGGGCCAACGTCCTGACTTTC

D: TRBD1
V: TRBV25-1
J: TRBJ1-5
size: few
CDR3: CASSPGTGFNSNQPQHF
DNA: TGTGCCAGCAGTCCCGGGACAGGGTTTAATAGCAATCAGCCCCAGCATTTT

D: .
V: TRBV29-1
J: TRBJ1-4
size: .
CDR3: CSGGTEGVDEKLFF
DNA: TGCAGCGGGGGGACGGAAGGAGTGGATGAAAAACTGTTTTTT

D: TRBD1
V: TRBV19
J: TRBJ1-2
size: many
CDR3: CASSRQGYYGYTF
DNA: TGTGCCAGTAGTCGACAGGGGTACTATGGCTACACCTTC

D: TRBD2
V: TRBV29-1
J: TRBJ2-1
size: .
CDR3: CSVRPGLQGNEQFF
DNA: TGCAGCGTCCGACCGGGACTACAAGGGAATGAGCAGTTCTTC

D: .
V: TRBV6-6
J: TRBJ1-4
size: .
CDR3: CASSYLEGEKLFF
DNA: TGTGCCAGCAGTTACCTTGAGGGTGAAAAACTGTTTTTT

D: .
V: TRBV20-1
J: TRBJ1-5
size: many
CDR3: CSASTGTGNQPQHF
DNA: TGCAGTGCTAGCACGGGGACGGGCAATCAGCCCCAGCATTTT

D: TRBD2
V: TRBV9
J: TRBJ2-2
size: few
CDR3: CASSVGLAGGLELFF
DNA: TGTGCCAGCAGCGTGGGACTAGCGGGAGGGTTGGAGCTGTTTTTT

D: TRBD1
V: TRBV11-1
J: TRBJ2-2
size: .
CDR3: CASSRDRGNTGELFF
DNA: TGTGCCAGCAGCCGGGACAGGGGTAACACCGGGGAGCTGTTTTTT

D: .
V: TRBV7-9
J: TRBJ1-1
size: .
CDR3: CASHRDKNTEAFF
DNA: TGTGCCAGCCACCGGGACAAGAACACTGAAGCTTTCTTT

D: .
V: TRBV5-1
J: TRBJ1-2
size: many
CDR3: CASSLLLTDGYTF
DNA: TGCGCCAGCAGCTTGTTGCTCACAGATGGCTACACCTTC

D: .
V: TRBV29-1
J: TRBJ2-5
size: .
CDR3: CSFQGRGTQYF
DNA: TGCAGCTTTCAGGGCCGAGGGACCCAGTACTTC

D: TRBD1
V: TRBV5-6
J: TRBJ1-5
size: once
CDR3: CASSLEGAGGDQPQHF
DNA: TGTGCCAGCAGCTTGGAAGGAGCAGGGGGCGATCAGCCCCAGCATTTT

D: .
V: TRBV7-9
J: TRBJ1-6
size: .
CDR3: CASSPDRNNSPLHF
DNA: TGTGCCAGCAGCCCTGACAGAAATAATTCACCCCTCCACTTT

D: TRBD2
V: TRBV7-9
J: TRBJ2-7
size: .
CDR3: CASSLSGRGLYEQYF
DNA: TGTGCCAGCAGCCTTAGCGGGAGGGGACTCTACGAGCAGTACTTC

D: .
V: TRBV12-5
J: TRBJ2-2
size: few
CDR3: CASGLGRGNTGELFF
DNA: TGTGCTAGTGGTTTGGGCAGGGGGAACACCGGGGAGCTGTTTTTT

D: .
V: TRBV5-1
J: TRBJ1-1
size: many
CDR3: CASSLVGGYNTEAFF
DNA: TGTGCCAGCAGCTTAGTTGGGGGATATAACACTGAAGCTTTCTTT

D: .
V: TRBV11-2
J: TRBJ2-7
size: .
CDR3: CARGLLQAYEQYF
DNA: TGTGCTAGAGGACTCCTCCAAGCCTACGAGCAGTACTTC

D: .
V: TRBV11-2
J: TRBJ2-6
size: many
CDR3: CASSLDGGFSGANVLTF
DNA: TGTGCCAGCAGCTTAGATGGCGGGTTCTCTGGGGCCAACGTCCTGACTTTC

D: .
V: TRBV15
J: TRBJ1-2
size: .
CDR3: CATSSLGDGYTF
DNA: TGTGCCACCAGCAGCTTGGGGGATGGCTACACCTTC

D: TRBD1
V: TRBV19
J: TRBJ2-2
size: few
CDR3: CASHSPGQGAGELFF
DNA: TGTGCCAGCCACTCCCCCGGACAGGGGGCCGGGGAGCTGTTTTTT

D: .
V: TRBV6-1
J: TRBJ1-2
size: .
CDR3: CASSGRRDGYTF
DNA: TGTGCCAGCAGTGGGAGAAGGGATGGCTACACCTTC

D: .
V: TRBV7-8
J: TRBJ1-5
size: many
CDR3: CASSLGQQQPQHF
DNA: TGTGCCAGCAGCTTAGGCCAGCAGCAGCCCCAGCATTTT

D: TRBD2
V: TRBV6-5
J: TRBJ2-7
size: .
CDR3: CASSSPGGGAYEQYF
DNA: TGTGCCAGCAGTTCTCCGGGCGGGGGGGCATACGAGCAGTACTTC

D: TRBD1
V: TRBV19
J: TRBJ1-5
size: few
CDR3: CASSMGQGYYEHF
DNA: TGTGCCAGTAGTATGGGACAGGGCTACTACGAGCATTTT

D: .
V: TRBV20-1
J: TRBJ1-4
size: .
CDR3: CSASRSRATNEKLFF
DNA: TGCAGTGCCTCACGCTCAAGAGCAACTAATGAAAAACTGTTTTTT

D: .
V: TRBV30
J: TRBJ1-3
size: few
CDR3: CAWGDGVGNTIYF
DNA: TGTGCCTGGGGGGACGGCGTCGGCAACACCATATATTTT

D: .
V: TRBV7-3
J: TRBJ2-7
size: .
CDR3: CASRERVGYGSSYEQYF
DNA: TGTGCCAGCAGGGAGCGGGTAGGTTACGGGTCCTCCTACGAGCAGTACTTC

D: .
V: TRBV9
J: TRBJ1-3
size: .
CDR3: CASSVDGGRGWNTIYF
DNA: TGTGCCAGCAGCGTAGACGGTGGCAGGGGATGGAACACCATATATTTT

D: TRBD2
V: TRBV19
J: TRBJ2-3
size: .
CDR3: CASGRDTDTQYF
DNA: TGTGCCAGCGGGAGGGACACAGATACGCAGTATTTT